The 26 T cell receptor beta chains in this list originate from one sample, sequenced in a study of blood T cell repertoires in COVID-19. Data came from immunoSEQ multiplex PCR; TCRdb stores just in-frame clones and leaves some out. Of about 160,000 clones listed, 83% are singletons. Sequenced input: PBMCs or T cells enriched from blood (not recorded which). These receptors originate from a woman aged 45 to 65 who had recovered from COVID-19.

The V gene is TRBV6-5, the J gene TRBJ2-5, with 8 bases lining up with TRBD2. The CDR3 is 15 amino acids. Germline V gives CDR1 MNHEY, CDR2 SVGAGI. The V segment lost 10 bases and the J segment 1 base; nucleotides outside the gene matches: 11. The CDR3 DNA reads TGTGCCACCACCCTCGGCGGGAGGTCCCAAGAGACCCAGTACTTC. Translated, it gives CATTLGGRSQETQYF.

The chain recombines TRBV5-4 with TRBJ1-1, with D uncertain. Germline-derived CDR1 and CDR2 are SGHNT and YYREEE (reference sequence). This CDR3 spans 13 amino acids. With 5 bases removed from V and 8 bases from J, the gap between germline ends came to 16 bases. CDR3 loop: CASRPQGLGEAFF. In nucleotides, the CDR3 is TGTGCCAGCAGGCCGCAAGGTCTCGGGGAAGCTTTCTTT.

V and J are TRBV7-2 and TRBJ2-3, with 9 positions matching TRBD1. The germline V gene has CDR1 SGHTA and CDR2 FQGNSA. The CDR3 covers 15 residues. Germline trimming cut 7 bases from V and 3 bases from J; bases unmatched to any gene: 8. The CDR3 DNA is TGTGCCAGCACCCAGGACAGGGGAAAGACAGATACGCAGTATTTT. This sequence encodes CASTQDRGKTDTQYF. Full variable domain (rest looked up from reference TRBV7-2 and TRBJ2-3): GAGVSQSPSNKVTEKGKDVELRCDPISGHTALYWYRQSLGQGLEFLIYFQGNSAPDKSGLPSDRFSAERTGGSVSTLTIQRTQQEDSAVYLCASTQDRGKTDTQYFGPGTRLTVL.

The genes are TRBV27 and TRBJ1-2; TRBD1 might be the D (6 bases). The germline gives CDR1 MNHEY, CDR2 SMNVEV (reference sequence). The CDR3 is made up of 14 amino acids. V shed 5 bases and J shed 2 bases, with 12 bases lying between them. CDR3 DNA: TGTGCCAGCAGTAGCGGACAGCTGAACTATGGCTACACCTTC. Protein product: CASSSGQLNYGYTF.

The chain is built from TRBV28 and TRBJ2-7; 7 bases line up with TRBD1. CDR1 and CDR2 from the germline V gene are MDHEN and SYDVKM. The CDR3 covers 16 residues. Trimming cost V 6 bases and J 3 bases; bases outside gene matches: 14. The CDR3 loop is CASRGGRGPRGYEQYV. CDR3 bases: TGTGCCAGCAGAGGGGGCAGGGGACCTCGAGGCTACGAGCAGTACGTC.

This chain joins TRBV7-3 and TRBJ2-2, with 11 bases fitting TRBD2. Germline values: CDR1 SGHTA, CDR2 FQGTGA. Unmatched junction bases numbered 4, after V lost 3 bases and J lost 10 bases. This CDR3 is built from 14 residues. The CDR3 here is CASSLGLAASELFF. CDR3 nucleotide sequence: TGTGCCAGCAGCTTGGGACTAGCGGCCTCGGAGCTGTTTTTT.

The CDR3 spells CASSSPSDGASMGYTF. The CDR3 DNA is TGTGCCAGCAGTTCCCCTTCAGACGGAGCATCCATGGGCTACACCTTC. The chain recombines TRBV6-5 with TRBJ1-2, with D uncertain. The CDR3 consists of 16 residues. From germline, CDR1 is MNHEY and CDR2 SVGAGI. With 4 bases removed from V and 8 bases from J, the gap between germline ends came to 23 bases.

The chain links TRBV19 to TRBJ1-2; D might be TRBD1 (6 bases). The CDR3 is 13 residues long. Between the trimmed V and J ends, which lost 3 bases and 2 bases, there was a span of 7 bases. Germline V gives CDR1 LNHDA, CDR2 SQIVND (reference sequence). CDR3 sequence reads: CASSIGTNYGYTF. For the CDR3, the DNA is TGTGCCAGTAGTATTGGGACAAACTATGGCTACACCTTC.

V gene TRBV15 combines with J gene TRBJ1-2, with 7 positions matching TRBD1. Germline assignment: CDR1 LNHNV and CDR2 YYDKDF (reference sequence). This CDR3 is 15 amino acids long. V lost 8 bases and J lost 4; bases outside the gene matches: 13. The CDR3 spells CATGWNRGRSYGYTF. The CDR3 coding sequence is TGTGCCACCGGGTGGAATAGGGGGCGGAGCTATGGCTACACCTTC.

This chain links TRBV18 with TRBJ1-6; no clear D. Germline values: CDR1 KGHSH, CDR2 LQKENI. The length of the CDR3 is 13 residues. V was shortened by 3 bases and J by 6 bases, with 6 bases between the two germline ends. Written as DNA, the CDR3 is TGTGCCAGCTCACCGGAGGGTAATTCACCCCTCCACTTT. Translation: CASSPEGNSPLHF.

This chain uses TRBV7-2 with TRBJ2-1, with a weak D call TRBD1 (6 bases). Germline values: CDR1 SGHTA, CDR2 FQGNSA. The CDR3 runs to 19 residues. Trimming stripped 1 base from V and 0 bases from J, with 19 bases between. CDR3 in amino acids: CASSLGFRGLHSSYNEQFF. The CDR3, as DNA: TGTGCCAGCAGCTTAGGGTTCAGGGGTCTTCATAGCTCCTACAATGAGCAGTTCTTC.

This clone has just a few counts. The rearrangement links TRBV18 to TRBJ1-5; D possibly corresponds to TRBD1 (5 bases). Germline V gene lookup returns CDR1 KGHSH and CDR2 LQKENI. The length of the CDR3 is 13 residues. V gave up 6 bases and J gave up 4 bases, with 10 bases separating them. In nucleotides, the CDR3 is TGTGCCAGCTCCGGGGGGGGGAATCAGCCCCAGCATTTT. It is translated as CASSGGGNQPQHF.

This clone was counted only a few times. The V call is TRBV6-5, the J call TRBJ1-2; D ambiguous. Germline values: CDR1 MNHEY, CDR2 SVGAGI. This CDR3 is 13 amino acids long. Between the trimmed V and J ends, which lost 5 bases and 3 bases, there was a span of 10 bases. The CDR3 nucleotides are TGTGCCAGCAGTACGGTACGGTACTATGGCTACACCTTC. Protein product: CASSTVRYYGYTF.

The gene calls are TRBV2 and TRBJ2-2; D perhaps matches TRBD2 (5 bases). The CDR3 totals 12 residues. V was trimmed by 3 bases and J by 6 bases, leaving 5 bases between them. CDR1 is SNHLY, CDR2 FYNNEI, per germline. The CDR3 DNA is TGTGCCAGCAGTGAGGAGGCCGGGGAGCTGTTTTTT. Residues: CASSEEAGELFF.

The V and J genes are TRBV3-1 (or the pseudogene TRBV3-2) and TRBJ1-1; unclear D gene. Germline V lookup: CDR1 LGHDT, CDR2 YNNKEL (reference sequence). With 1 base removed from V and 6 bases from J, the gap between germline ends came to 12 bases. The CDR3 has 14 amino acids. The CDR3 nucleotides are TGTGCCAGCAGCCAAGGTCTAACTTCGGCTGAAGCTTTCTTT. This translates into CASSQGLTSAEAFF.

CDR3 sequence (DNA): TGTGCCAGCAGTTTCAACAGGGGGGGTAACAATGAGCAGTTCTTC. Its translation: CASSFNRGGNNEQFF. The rearrangement uses TRBV6-2 or TRBV6-3 and TRBJ2-1, with a tentative D call TRBD1 (8 bases). The germline gives CDR1 MNHEY, CDR2 SVGEGT. V was cut by 4 bases and J by 5 bases, with 15 bases left in between. The CDR3 extends over 15 amino acids.

The rearrangement joins TRBV30 to TRBJ2-5; TRBD2 matches 13 bases. V lost 6 bases and J lost 0; bases outside the gene matches: 7. Germline V lookup: CDR1 GTSNPN, CDR2 SVGIG (reference sequence). The CDR3 covers 16 residues. The CDR3 bases are TGTGCCTGCGAGGGACTAGCGGGACCGTACCAAGAGACCCAGTACTTC. Amino acids: CACEGLAGPYQETQYF.

V and J are TRBV5-1 and TRBJ1-1; TRBD1 matches at 8 bases. CDR3 size: 15 residues. J gave up 4 bases and V 7 bases, and 12 bases lay outside the gene matches. Germline CDR1 and CDR2: SGHRS and YFSETQ. The CDR3 loop reads CASRTTQGAITEAFF. The DNA for the CDR3 is TGCGCCAGCCGGACAACTCAGGGGGCGATCACTGAAGCTTTCTTT.

This chain joins TRBV10-2 and TRBJ1-1; TRBD1 matches at 7 bases. The V gene end was trimmed by 6 bases and the J gene end by 6 bases; junction bases not matched to a gene: 10. This CDR3 contains 14 residues. From germline, CDR1 is WSHSY and CDR2 SAAADI. DNA for the CDR3: TGCGCCAGCAGCCCCGGGACAGCATTACCTGAAGCTTTCTTT. Encoded protein: CASSPGTALPEAFF.

The rearrangement uses TRBV14 and TRBJ2-7; 8 bases are shared with TRBD1. The CDR3 runs to 13 residues. After removal of 4 bases from V and 7 bases from J, the junction contained 6 bases not matched to a gene. Germline V gives CDR1 SGHDN, CDR2 FVKESK. This CDR3 reads CASSLRGLSEQYV. The CDR3 coding sequence is TGTGCCAGCAGCCTCAGGGGGCTGAGTGAGCAGTACGTC.

The gene calls are TRBV7-9 and TRBJ1-5, with a tentative D call TRBD1 (5 bases). Germline lookup yields CDR1 SEHNR and CDR2 FQNEAQ (reference sequence). The CDR3 sequence is 14 residues long. The V and J ends lost 8 bases and 5 bases respectively, with 16 bases between them. CDR3 sequence: CASGNTGDHQPQHF. The CDR3 DNA is TGTGCCAGCGGAAATACAGGCGATCATCAGCCCCAGCATTTT.

The V gene is TRBV25-1, the J gene TRBJ2-1, with TRBD2 matching over 10 bases. V lost 2 bases to trimming and J lost 4 bases; unmatched junction nucleotides: 2. The CDR3 runs 15 residues. The V gene's germline CDR1 is MGHDK and CDR2 SYGVNS. CDR3 sequence (DNA): TGTGCCAGCAGTGAAGGGACTAGCGAATACAATGAGCAGTTCTTC. Its protein product is CASSEGTSEYNEQFF.

This sequence joins TRBV9 and TRBJ1-2; 9 bases are a match to TRBD1. In germline, CDR1 is SGDLS, CDR2 YYNGEE. This CDR3 region has 14 residues. The V segment lost 4 bases and the J segment 7 bases; nucleotides outside the gene matches: 8. CDR3 in amino acids: CASSSPTGGTGYTF. The DNA of the CDR3 is TGTGCCAGCAGCTCTCCCACAGGGGGCACTGGCTACACCTTC.

This clone was observed a single time. The genes are TRBV7-8 and TRBJ2-7; TRBD2 agrees at 9 bases. The CDR3 is made up of 13 amino acids. Germline trimming cut 5 bases from V and 6 bases from J; bases unmatched to any gene: 5. The germline V gene encodes CDR1 SGHVS and CDR2 FQNEAQ. CDR3 DNA: TGTGCCAGCAGCCGCGGGGGGGGAAGCGAGCAGTACGTC. Amino acids: CASSRGGGSEQYV.

V and J are TRBV28 and TRBJ1-1, with no clear D. The V end was cut by 6 bases, the J end by 3 bases, with 11 bases between. In germline, CDR1 is MDHEN, CDR2 SYDVKM. This CDR3 contains 13 residues. CDR3 in amino acids: CASSLWGDTEAFF. CDR3 coding DNA: TGTGCCAGCAGCCTATGGGGAGACACTGAAGCTTTCTTT.

This chain joins TRBV9 and TRBJ2-1; tentative D call: TRBD1 (5 bases). V was pared by 4 bases and J by 10 bases, with 12 bases between. This CDR3 comprises 12 residues. Germline V gene sequence: CDR1 SGDLS, CDR2 YYNGEE. This CDR3 reads CASSFSTGEQFF. The DNA of the CDR3 is TGTGCCAGCAGCTTTAGCACAGGCGAGCAGTTCTTC.